One and the same sample provided the 26 T cell receptor beta chains below, sequenced in a study of T cells expressing NK-cell markers. TCRdb re-called the 5' RACE reads and gives one entry per CDR3 protein, without DNA. The listing records about 550,000 distinct CDR3 sequences. Sample: blood T cells: a sorted CD56 or NKG2C T cell subset, CD4+ or CD8+ T cells, or bulk PBMC T cells (not recorded which). The receptors come from a man between 18 and 35 years old in good health.

The chain couples TRBV6-2 or TRBV6-3 to TRBJ2-2; absent DNA, TCRdb's TRBD2 call cannot be checked. The germline V gene has CDR1 MNHEY and CDR2 SVGEGT. The CDR3 is made up of 17 amino acids. CDR3 loop: CASSIGTSGANTGELFF.

The genes are TRBV24-1 and TRBJ1-1; the D call of TRBD1 rests on TCRdb alone, since no DNA is present to check it. This CDR3 region has 14 residues. CDR1 KGHDR and CDR2 SFDVKD come from the germline V gene. CDR3 residues: CATRDTGVNTEAFF.

V and J are TRBV12-3 or TRBV12-4 and TRBJ1-6. This CDR3 has 14 amino acids. The CDR3 sequence: CASSARRNNSPLHF.

The gene calls are TRBV10-3 and TRBJ2-2; TCRdb selects TRBD1, and the lack of DNA leaves this call unchecked. This CDR3 has 14 residues. CDR1 and CDR2 (germline): ENHRY, SYGVKD. The CDR3 sequence: CAISGGTGTGELFF.

The genes are TRBV5-5 and TRBJ1-4. This CDR3 has 16 residues. Germline CDR1 is SGHKS and CDR2 is YYEKEE (reference sequence). CDR3: CASSTLGLDDNEKLFF. The full variable domain, with the rest looked up from reference TRBV5-5 and TRBJ1-4, is DAGVTQSPTHLIKTRGQQVTLRCSPISGHKSVSWYQQVLGQGPQFIFQYYEKEERGRGNFPDRFSARQFPNYSSELNVNALLLGDSALYLCASSTLGLDDNEKLFFGSGTQLSVL.

The chain combines TRBV20-1 with TRBJ2-1; there is no DNA to check the TCRdb D call of TRBD1. Germline V gene sequence: CDR1 DFQATT, CDR2 SNEGSKA (reference sequence). This CDR3 spans 16 amino acids. The CDR3 sequence is CSAPSSGGNRYNEQFF.

The V and J genes are TRBV7-9 and TRBJ1-1. CDR3 size: 12 residues. CDR1 is SEHNR, CDR2 FQNEAQ, per germline (reference sequence). The CDR3 here is CASRRNGPEAFF.

The chain couples TRBV5-1 to TRBJ2-5; the TCRdb D gene call, TRBD1, has no DNA to confirm it. The CDR3 has 16 residues. Germline-derived CDR1 and CDR2 are SGHRS and YFSETQ. The CDR3 region is CASSFGTTHTGETQYF.

The rearrangement joins TRBV7-6 to TRBJ2-1; there is no DNA to check the TCRdb D call of TRBD2. The CDR3 is 14 amino acids. The V gene's germline CDR1 is SGHVS and CDR2 FNYEAQ. CDR3 sequence: CASSGGTSWDEQFF.

The chain carries TRBV19 and TRBJ1-5; TCRdb proposes TRBD1, but this gene call is untestable without DNA. Germline CDR1 LNHDA, CDR2 SQIVND (reference sequence). This CDR3 contains 14 residues. CDR3 region: CASSGTASYQPQHF.

The chain carries TRBV5-1 and TRBJ2-1; TCRdb's D gene call, TRBD1, goes unchecked for lack of DNA. CDR1 is SGHRS and CDR2 is YFSETQ in the germline V gene. CDR3 length: 14 amino acids. CDR3 residues: CASSSPGKAGEQFF.

V usage is TRBV2 and J usage is TRBJ1-2. The CDR3 spans 13 residues. Germline V lookup: CDR1 SNHLY, CDR2 FYNNEI. CDR3 region: CASYSPNNYGYTF. Together with reference TRBV2 and TRBJ1-2, the CDR3 gives the full variable domain: EPEVTQTPSHQVTQMGQEVILRCVPISNHLYFYWYRQILGQKVEFLVSFYNNEISEKSEIFDDQFSVERPDGSNFTLKIRSTKLEDSAMYFCASYSPNNYGYTFGSGTRLTVV.

This chain links TRBV25-1 with TRBJ2-3. The CDR3 consists of 11 residues. Germline-derived CDR1 and CDR2 are MGHDK and SYGVNS. The CDR3 sequence is CASSTSRRQYF. Together with reference TRBV25-1 and TRBJ2-3, the CDR3 gives the full variable domain: EADIYQTPRYLVIGTGKKITLECSQTMGHDKMYWYQQDPGMELHLIHYSYGVNSTEKGDLSSESTVSRIRTEHFPLTLESARPSHTSQYLCASSTSRRQYFGPGTRLTVL.

V and J are TRBV10-3 and TRBJ2-1; without DNA, the TCRdb call of TRBD2 cannot be checked. The CDR3 extends over 14 amino acids. CDR1 and CDR2 (germline): ENHRY, SYGVKD. The CDR3 sequence is CAISEADYGGEQFF.

The chain recombines TRBV27 with TRBJ2-7; the D gene TCRdb calls, TRBD2, cannot be checked with no DNA. Per the germline V gene, CDR1 is MNHEY and CDR2 is SMNVEV (reference sequence). CDR3 length equals 14 residues. The CDR3 loop is CASSFTSGGGEQYF.

This chain joins TRBV6-5 and TRBJ2-5; TCRdb indicates TRBD1, and absent DNA this call remains unverified. Germline assignment: CDR1 MNHEY and CDR2 SVGAGI. The CDR3 consists of 16 residues. CDR3 sequence reads: CASSYSAGAAQETQYF.

CDR3 sequence reads: CASTPGHGGTGELFF. The J gene is TRBJ2-2, the V gene TRBV7-7; as DNA is missing, the TRBD1 call by TCRdb cannot be tested. CDR1 is SSHAT, CDR2 FNYEAQ, per germline (reference sequence). The CDR3 consists of 15 residues.

The rearrangement links TRBV27 to TRBJ1-2. The CDR3 totals 16 residues. From germline, CDR1 is MNHEY and CDR2 SMNVEV (reference sequence). The CDR3 sequence is CASSLWGGGAMYGYTF.

V usage is TRBV2 and J usage is TRBJ2-2; as DNA is missing, the TRBD1 call by TCRdb cannot be tested. CDR3 length: 16 residues. The germline V gene has CDR1 SNHLY and CDR2 FYNNEI. The CDR3 is CASSEPGTVNTGELFF. Looking up the rest from reference TRBV2 and TRBJ2-2 gives the full variable domain: EPEVTQTPSHQVTQMGQEVILRCVPISNHLYFYWYRQILGQKVEFLVSFYNNEISEKSEIFDDQFSVERPDGSNFTLKIRSTKLEDSAMYFCASSEPGTVNTGELFFGEGSRLTVL.

The genes are TRBV6-5 and TRBJ2-2; there is no DNA to check the TCRdb D call of TRBD1. The germline V gene encodes CDR1 MNHEY and CDR2 SVGAGI. The CDR3 is made up of 15 amino acids. This CDR3 is CASSYSQGSVGELFF.

J is TRBJ2-7 and V is TRBV9; TCRdb returns TRBD1, unconfirmable since there is no DNA. Germline loops: CDR1 SGDLS, CDR2 YYNGEE. The CDR3 has 12 amino acids. The chain's CDR3 is CASKGRSDEQYF.

This chain uses TRBV5-1 with TRBJ2-1; TCRdb gives TRBD1 as the D gene, but with no DNA this cannot be confirmed. The CDR3 totals 18 residues. Germline assignment: CDR1 SGHRS and CDR2 YFSETQ. Here the CDR3 reads CASSLVPRAGGVYNEQFF.

The chain uses TRBV7-6 and TRBJ2-5. This CDR3 is 11 amino acids long. The germline gives CDR1 SGHVS, CDR2 FNYEAQ. CDR3 amino acids: CASSTKGTQYF.

The V call is TRBV5-6, the J call TRBJ2-1; the TCRdb D gene call, TRBD1, has no DNA to confirm it. The germline V gene has CDR1 SGHDT and CDR2 YYEEEE. The CDR3 has 16 amino acids. The CDR3 here is CASSFWDRGRDNEQFF.

The gene calls are TRBV5-1 and TRBJ2-5; TCRdb designates TRBD2, a call that cannot be tested without DNA. Per germline, CDR1 SGHRS and CDR2 YFSETQ. This CDR3 comprises 15 residues. This CDR3 reads CASSPAPLAAETQYF. Variable domain in full (rest from reference TRBV5-1 and TRBJ2-5): KAGVTQTPRYLIKTRGQQVTLSCSPISGHRSVSWYQQTPGQGLQFLFEYFSETQRNKGNFPGRFSGRQFSNSRSEMNVSTLELGDSALYLCASSPAPLAAETQYFGPGTRLLVL.

The chain uses TRBV14 and TRBJ2-5; the TCRdb call, TRBD1, lacks DNA for checking. The CDR3 loop spans 14 amino acids. The germline CDR1 and CDR2 sequences are SGHDN and FVKESK. This CDR3 reads CASSQGTAQETQYF.